Presented here are 27 T cell receptor beta chains from one specimen sequenced in a study of T cell responses to AZD1222 COVID-19 vaccine. Generated by immunoSEQ multiplex PCR, the TCRdb table keeps only in-frame clones and is missing some. The table records roughly 110,000 clones, about nine tenths of them present only once. The sequencing used peripheral blood, collected on day 0 of AZD1222 vaccination. The receptor set was obtained from an adult in good health.

This clone was observed once. The V and J genes are TRBV2 and TRBJ1-2; maybe TRBD1 (5 bases). The CDR3 consists of 12 residues. V dropped 3 bases and J dropped 5 bases, with 7 bases sitting between them. Looked up from germline, CDR1 is SNHLY and CDR2 is FYNNEI. The CDR3 DNA follows: TGTGCCAGCAGTGACCAGGGTTATGGCTACACCTTC. Its translation is CASSDQGYGYTF.

The rearrangement uses TRBV7-2 and TRBJ2-2, with 8 bases lining up with TRBD1. CDR1 SGHTA and CDR2 FQGNSA come from the germline V gene. J lost 5 bases, V lost 5 bases, and 10 bases had no gene match. This CDR3 comprises 16 residues. The CDR3 protein is CASSPRTGLATGELFF. CDR3 bases: TGTGCCAGCAGCCCACGGACAGGGTTGGCGACCGGGGAGCTGTTTTTT.

The chain has TRBV11-2 and TRBJ2-4, with TRBD2 as a possible D gene (5 bases). CDR1 is SGHAT and CDR2 is FQNNGV in the germline V gene. Trimming cost V 5 bases and J 1 base, with 15 bases left between them. The CDR3 runs to 16 residues. The CDR3 DNA follows: TGTGCCAGCAGCCCGACGAGGGATTGGGCCAAAAACATTCAGTACTTC. It specifies CASSPTRDWAKNIQYF.

This sequence joins TRBV6-2 or TRBV6-3 and TRBJ1-5, with 12 bases aligning to TRBD1. The trim removed 5 bases at V and 10 bases at J, leaving 9 bases unmatched. CDR3 size: 15 residues. The germline CDR1 and CDR2 sequences are MNHEY and SVGEGT. The CDR3 DNA sequence: TGTGCCAGCAGTCCCGGGACAGGGGGCTTAGAACCCCAGCATTTT. It codes for CASSPGTGGLEPQHF.

There are a few counts of this clone. The chain uses TRBV3-1 (or the pseudogene TRBV3-2) and TRBJ1-1; 7 nucleotides align to TRBD1. This CDR3 has 14 amino acids. Trimming cost V 4 bases and J 4 bases; bases outside gene matches: 6. The germline gives CDR1 LGHDT, CDR2 YNNKEL (reference sequence). In DNA form, the CDR3 reads TGTGCCAGCAGCCCTTTGCAGGGGGGCACTGAAGCTTTCTTT. It translates to CASSPLQGGTEAFF.

The rearrangement joins TRBV7-9 to TRBJ2-7; 8 bases map to TRBD1. This CDR3 is 16 amino acids long. V shed 1 base and J 5 bases; nucleotides not matched to a gene: 10. Germline V gene data show CDR1 as SEHNR and CDR2 as FQNEAQ (reference sequence). The CDR3 spells CASSLGQGATFDEQYF. In DNA form, the CDR3 reads TGTGCCAGCAGCTTAGGCCAGGGGGCGACCTTTGACGAGCAGTACTTC.

The rearrangement uses TRBV5-8 and TRBJ1-6; D is undetermined. The germline V gene has CDR1 SGHTS and CDR2 YDEGEE. Trimming removed 0 bases from V and 6 bases from J, with 10 bases in between. The CDR3 covers 15 residues. Written as DNA, the CDR3 is TGTGCCAGCAGCTTGGCCGCCCGGACTAATTCACCCCTCCACTTT. It codes for CASSLAARTNSPLHF.

The chain couples TRBV2 to TRBJ2-2; TRBD1 matches 9 bases. The junction had 16 bases not matched to a gene; V was cut back by 4 bases and J by 4 bases. This CDR3 comprises 19 residues. In germline, CDR1 is SNHLY, CDR2 FYNNEI. CDR3 DNA: TGTGCCAGCAGTGGTCTCCCTTCTCCGGGACAGGGTCGCACCGGGGAGCTGTTTTTT. Its protein product is CASSGLPSPGQGRTGELFF.

The V gene is TRBV6-2 or TRBV6-3, the J gene TRBJ2-1, with TRBD2 identical over 8 bases. The V segment lost 2 bases and the J segment 1 base; nucleotides outside the gene matches: 4. The CDR3 is 16 residues long. Germline V gene sequence: CDR1 MNHEY, CDR2 SVGEGT. CDR3 amino acids: CASSYRGLDSYNEQFF. The CDR3 DNA sequence: TGTGCCAGCAGTTACAGGGGACTAGATTCCTACAATGAGCAGTTCTTC.

J is TRBJ2-1 and V is TRBV10-2, with D unresolved. Germline CDR1 reads WSHSY; CDR2 reads SAAADI. V dropped 2 bases and J dropped 10 bases, with 21 bases sitting between them. The CDR3 length is 16 residues. The CDR3 DNA sequence: TGCGCCAGCAGTGAGCCCAGGAAAGGCGCACACATAGAGCAGTTCTTC. Its protein product is CASSEPRKGAHIEQFF.

The V call is TRBV3-1 (or the pseudogene TRBV3-2), the J call TRBJ1-2; TRBD1 is a possible D gene (5 bases). Between the trimmed V and J ends, which lost 5 bases and 2 bases, there was a span of 12 bases. CDR3 size: 14 residues. From germline, CDR1 is LGHDT and CDR2 YNNKEL (reference sequence). CDR3 amino acids: CASSRETDNYGYTF. The CDR3 region has the DNA TGTGCCAGCAGCAGAGAGACAGACAACTATGGCTACACCTTC.

This rearrangement joins TRBV12-5 to TRBJ1-1, with D possibly matching TRBD1 (6 bases). Germline V gives CDR1 LGHNT, CDR2 FRNRAP. The V end lost 1 base, the J end lost 4 bases, and 7 bases lay between the germline ends. This CDR3 region has 13 residues. Here the CDR3 DNA reads TGTGCTAGTGGTTTGGGCAGGGGCACTGAAGCTTTCTTT. Protein product: CASGLGRGTEAFF.

The chain employs TRBV9 and TRBJ2-7; 11 bases match TRBD2. V lost 0 bases, J lost 2 bases, and 10 bases stayed unmatched. The CDR3 is 18 amino acids. CDR1 is SGDLS and CDR2 is YYNGEE in the germline V gene. The CDR3 DNA reads as TGTGCCAGCAGCGTAGCCCCAAGCACTAGCGGGAGTGCCTACGAGCAGTACTTC. Translating gives CASSVAPSTSGSAYEQYF.

This rearrangement joins TRBV25-1 to TRBJ2-1; the match to TRBD2 covers 7 bases. Germline V gives CDR1 MGHDK, CDR2 SYGVNS. Trimming removed 3 bases from V and 0 bases from J; junction bases left unmatched: 5. The CDR3 is made up of 16 amino acids. The CDR3 DNA is TGTGCCAGCAGTGATCTGCCGGGGGGCTCCTACAATGAGCAGTTCTTC. Its translation is CASSDLPGGSYNEQFF.

This chain connects TRBV4-1 to TRBJ1-1, with 12 bases fitting TRBD1. Losses at the gene ends were 3 bases for V and 4 bases for J; bases not matched to a gene: 3. This CDR3 comprises 15 residues. Germline values: CDR1 MGHRA, CDR2 YSYEKL. The CDR3 DNA reads as TGCGCCAGCAGCCAGAAGGGACAGGGGGCCACTGAAGCTTTCTTT. Its translation: CASSQKGQGATEAFF.

The chain combines TRBV6-2 or TRBV6-3 with TRBJ2-1; D is unclear. Germline loops: CDR1 MNHEY, CDR2 SVGEGT. Trimming shortened V by 7 bases and J by 8 bases, and 15 bases separated the two germline ends. This CDR3 region has 13 residues. The CDR3 DNA reads TGTGCCAGCACCCCCTGGCGGTGGGATGAGCAGTTCTTC. Residues: CASTPWRWDEQFF.

The chain recombines TRBV28 with TRBJ1-1; unclear D gene. Deletions cut 3 bases from V and 0 bases from J, with 5 bases between. There are 13 residues in the CDR3. Germline CDR1 MDHEN, CDR2 SYDVKM. The CDR3 DNA reads as TGTGCCAGCAGTTTTCAGTTGAACACTGAAGCTTTCTTT. As protein: CASSFQLNTEAFF. Filled out from reference TRBV28 and TRBJ1-1, the complete variable domain reads DVKVTQSSRYLVKRTGEKVFLECVQDMDHENMFWYRQDPGLGLRLIYFSYDVKMKEKGDIPEGYSVSREKKERFSLILESASTNQTSMYLCASSFQLNTEAFFGQGTRLTVV.

J is TRBJ1-2 and V is TRBV5-6; no firm D call. The CDR3 extends over 11 amino acids. The germline V and J ends were trimmed by 4 bases and 7 bases, with 8 bases remaining between them. CDR1 and CDR2 (germline): SGHDT, YYEEEE. In nucleotides, the CDR3 is TGTGCCAGCAGCCACCCAAGTGGCTACACCTTC. Its translation: CASSHPSGYTF. The entire variable domain, with the rest obtained from reference TRBV5-6 and TRBJ1-2, is as follows: DAGVTQSPTHLIKTRGQQVTLRCSPKSGHDTVSWYQQALGQGPQFIFQYYEEEERQRGNFPDRFSGHQFPNYSSELNVNALLLGDSALYLCASSHPSGYTFGSGTRLTVV.

The V gene is TRBV4-1, the J gene TRBJ2-7; 10 positions agree with TRBD1. The CDR3 contains 14 residues. The V and J ends lost 4 bases and 1 base, in that order; junction bases with no gene match: 1. Germline assignment: CDR1 MGHRA and CDR2 YSYEKL. This chain's CDR3 is CASSLGQGSYEQYF. In DNA, the CDR3 is TGCGCCAGCAGCCTGGGACAGGGGTCCTACGAGCAGTACTTC.

The chain links TRBV12-3 or TRBV12-4 to TRBJ2-2; D might be TRBD1 (5 bases). The CDR3 has 12 amino acids. Trimming took 5 bases from V and 5 from J, leaving 6 bases between them. CDR3 in amino acids: CASSQGTGELFF. In DNA form, the CDR3 reads TGTGCCAGCAGTCAGGGAACCGGGGAGCTGTTTTTT.

The chain has TRBV6-5 and TRBJ2-3; 13 bases are shared with TRBD2. Germline V lookup: CDR1 MNHEY, CDR2 SVGAGI. After removal of 6 bases from V and 2 bases from J, the junction contained 2 bases not matched to a gene. This CDR3 is 15 amino acids long. The CDR3 region has the DNA TGTGCCAGCAGACTAGCGGGGGGGTCCACAGATACGCAGTATTTT. Protein: CASRLAGGSTDTQYF.

The chain carries TRBV2 and TRBJ2-1; 14 bases are a match to TRBD2. The CDR3 is made up of 14 amino acids. Germline CDR1 is SNHLY and CDR2 is FYNNEI. The junction had 5 bases not matched to a gene; V was cut back by 9 bases and J by 7 bases. The CDR3, as DNA: TGTGCCAGAGGGACTAGCGGGAGTTGGAATGAGCAGTTCTTC. Protein: CARGTSGSWNEQFF.

This chain links TRBV19 with TRBJ1-1; 7 positions agree with TRBD1. The CDR3 is made up of 13 amino acids. Trimming at V came to 7 bases and at J to 5 bases, leaving 7 bases not matched to a gene. Per the germline V gene, CDR1 is LNHDA and CDR2 is SQIVND (reference sequence). Here the CDR3 DNA reads TGTGCCAGTAAGGGGGCCGGTCGGACTGAAGCTTTCTTT. The encoded protein is CASKGAGRTEAFF. The full variable domain, with the rest looked up from reference TRBV19 and TRBJ1-1, is DGGITQSPKYLFRKEGQNVTLSCEQNLNHDAMYWYRQDPGQGLRLIYYSQIVNDFQKGDIAEGYSVSREKKESFPLTVTSAQKNPTAFYLCASKGAGRTEAFFGQGTRLTVV.

This chain connects TRBV6-5 to TRBJ2-3; D possibly corresponds to TRBD2 (6 bases). CDR3 length: 14 amino acids. With 0 bases removed from V and 4 bases from J, the gap between germline ends came to 8 bases. CDR1 is MNHEY, CDR2 SVGAGI, per germline. The DNA of the CDR3 is TGTGCCAGCAGTTACTCCCTAGCGTCAGATACGCAGTATTTT. Encoded protein: CASSYSLASDTQYF.

The rearrangement uses TRBV5-4 and TRBJ1-6; D gene ambiguous. The CDR3 has 16 residues. The germline gives CDR1 SGHNT, CDR2 YYREEE (reference sequence). V dropped 0 bases and J dropped 8 bases, with 15 bases sitting between them. The CDR3 DNA follows: TGTGCCAGCAGCTTGGACAGTCAGGTCTTGGATTCACCCCTCCACTTT. It translates to CASSLDSQVLDSPLHF.

The genes are TRBV6-6 and TRBJ1-3; D call uncertain. The V end lost 5 bases, the J end lost 0 bases, and 11 bases lay between the germline ends. The CDR3 has 15 amino acids. Per the germline V gene, CDR1 is MNHNY and CDR2 is SVGAGI (reference sequence). The DNA of the CDR3 is TGTGCCAGCAGTCCAGCTCCTGTCTCTGGAAACACCATATATTTT. It specifies CASSPAPVSGNTIYF.

This chain links TRBV6-2 or TRBV6-3 with TRBJ2-4, with D perhaps TRBD2 (6 bases). Between the trimmed V and J ends, which lost 0 bases and 7 bases, there was a span of 7 bases. Germline lookup yields CDR1 MNHEY and CDR2 SVGEGT. The CDR3 extends over 13 amino acids. The CDR3 bases are TGTGCCAGCAGTTACTCGGGGAGGAACATTCAGTACTTC. Its protein product is CASSYSGRNIQYF.